These 3 T cell receptor beta chains originate from one sample sequenced in a study of blood T cell repertoires in COVID-19 (dated by TCRdb to 2020 to 2021). Receptor amplification or capture employed the immunoSEQ multiplex PCR assay. The immuneACCESS repertoire file appears here via TCRdb, limited to in-frame rearrangements. These files lack a portion of the clones; in checked studies, under half of the deficit traces to unresolved V genes, and the cause of the others is not known. Within this sample are 350,000 to 400,000 clones, with over 75% of them counted one time only. Over 0.9% of the sample goes to the ten largest clones. Specimen: PBMCs or T cells enriched from blood (not recorded which). The receptor set was obtained from a woman aged 30 to 39 with acute COVID-19.

The V call is TRBV7-3, the J call TRBJ2-1, with TRBD1 identical over 7 bases. Trimming took 5 bases from V and 0 from J; bases not matched to a gene: 4. The V gene's germline CDR1 is SGHTA and CDR2 FQGTGA. The CDR3 runs 15 residues. CDR3 loop: CASSATGSSYNEQFF. The CDR3, as DNA: TGTGCCAGCAGCGCGACAGGGAGCTCCTACAATGAGCAGTTCTTC.

The table lists this clone with a count of one. The CDR3 loop is CASSQASGTGYSPLHF. The CDR3 DNA is TGTGCCAGCAGCCAAGCGTCCGGGACAGGGTATTCACCCCTCCACTTT. The chain is built from TRBV3-1 (or the pseudogene TRBV3-2) and TRBJ1-6, with 9 bases matching TRBD1. Germline V gene data show CDR1 as LGHDT and CDR2 as YNNKEL (reference sequence). The V segment lost 1 base and the J segment 8 bases; nucleotides outside the gene matches: 6. CDR3 length equals 16 residues.

V gene TRBV6-2 or TRBV6-3 combines with J gene TRBJ2-2; 10 bases line up with TRBD2. Germline lookup yields CDR1 MNHEY and CDR2 SVGEGT. V shed 2 bases and J 5 bases; nucleotides not matched to a gene: 8. The length of the CDR3 is 17 residues. DNA of the CDR3: TGTGCCAGCAGTTACGAAGCGGGGGGGCCTAAAACCGGGGAGCTGTTTTTT. This encodes CASSYEAGGPKTGELFF.